A single TCR beta chain is shown here with its context. Its antigen is currently unknown. CDR3 length equals 15 residues. Trimming at V came to 8 bases and at J to 5 bases, leaving 11 bases not matched to a gene. Germline CDR1 and CDR2: LNHDA and SQIVND (reference sequence). This specimen comes from a study of response to subunit inactivated influenza vaccine. Whole-study findings and limits: Each seasonal flu vaccination may recruit only limited new T cells, authors suggested.

TCRdb analysed the RT-PCR reads with MiXCR anew, one entry per CDR3 protein. In the table there are 450,000 to 600,000 distinct CDR3 sequences, about 8% of which are singletons. This specimen was PBMCs from blood, taken around 25 months after vaccination. The sequence came from a man in his fifties or sixties who received an inactivated influenza vaccine. The genes are TRBV19 and TRBJ2-5; 10 nucleotides align to TRBD2. CDR3 bases: TGTGCCAGTTTGGATGGAGCGGGGGGGAAGGAGACCCAGTACTTC. Amino acids: CASLDGAGGKETQYF.